This entry lists 9 T cell receptor beta chains sequenced from one sample in a study of early T cells in non-severe SARS-CoV-2 infection. From the 5' RACE reads, TCRdb called clonotypes with MiXCR, one entry per CDR3 protein. The table has about 40,000 distinct CDR3 sequences, around 4.5% seen once; the top ten hold 4.8%. The specimen was whole blood. Receptors were obtained from an adult who was a healthcare worker with PCR-confirmed SARS-CoV-2 infection or an uninfected control (not recorded which).

This clonotype was detected a few times. The rearrangement uses TRBV20-1 and TRBJ2-1, with a tentative D call TRBD2 (6 bases). Trimming shortened V by 1 base and J by 7 bases, and 14 bases separated the two germline ends. Germline V CDR1 and CDR2: DFQATT, SNEGSKA (reference sequence). The CDR3 covers 14 residues. The CDR3 bases are TGCAGTGCTAGAGTTTCAGGGAGGACAAATGAGCAGTTCTTC. This codes for CSARVSGRTNEQFF.

This chain joins TRBV11-2 and TRBJ2-3; TRBD1 aligns across 9 bases. The junction had 7 bases not matched to a gene; V was cut back by 8 bases and J by 10 bases. The germline gives CDR1 SGHAT, CDR2 FQNNGV. The CDR3 runs 12 residues. CDR3 region: CASFDRGSSQYF. The CDR3 DNA reads TGTGCCAGCTTTGACAGGGGGAGTTCGCAGTATTTT.

This clonotype was seen only a few times. The rearrangement joins TRBV19 to TRBJ1-4; a weak D match, TRBD1 (5 bases). V lost 7 bases and J lost 4, with 13 bases in between. The CDR3 covers 14 residues. Per the germline V gene, CDR1 is LNHDA and CDR2 is SQIVND (reference sequence). CDR3 DNA: TGTGCCAGTACCCCTGGGGGACTTAATGAAAAACTGTTTTTT. This gives the protein CASTPGGLNEKLFF.

This clonotype was found a few times. The chain carries TRBV20-1 and TRBJ1-1, with TRBD1 matching 11 bases. V lost 6 bases, J lost 4 bases, and 1 base stayed unmatched. CDR1 DFQATT and CDR2 SNEGSKA come from the germline V gene (reference sequence). The CDR3 sequence is 12 residues long. The CDR3 coding sequence is TGCAGTGCCGGGACAGGGGGCACTGAAGCTTTCTTT. Its protein product is CSAGTGGTEAFF.

This clonotype was detected a few times. The chain joins TRBV15 to TRBJ2-1; D ambiguous. CDR3 size: 15 residues. From germline, CDR1 is LNHNV and CDR2 YYDKDF (reference sequence). The germline V and J ends were trimmed by 0 bases and 2 bases, with 8 bases remaining between them. Here the CDR3 reads CATSRDRPTYNEQFF. Here the CDR3 DNA reads TGTGCCACCAGCAGAGATAGGCCTACCTACAATGAGCAGTTCTTC.

This clonotype was found a few times. The chain combines TRBV7-8 with TRBJ2-1; 8 nucleotides match TRBD1. Germline CDR1 reads SGHVS; CDR2 reads FQNEAQ. J lost 4 bases, V lost 5 bases, and 4 bases had no gene match. This CDR3 is built from 14 residues. CDR3 DNA: TGTGCCAGCAGCGCCCGACAGGGGTACAATGAGCAGTTCTTC. This encodes CASSARQGYNEQFF. Complete variable domain (other parts from reference TRBV7-8 and TRBJ2-1): GAGVSQSPRYKVAKRGQDVALRCDPISGHVSLFWYQQALGQGPEFLTYFQNEAQLDKSGLPSDRFFAERPEGSVSTLKIQRTQQEDSAVYLCASSARQGYNEQFFGPGTRLTVL.

This clonotype has at least ten counts. The J gene is TRBJ1-2, the V gene TRBV30; 8 bases agree with TRBD1. V lost 5 bases to trimming and J lost 7 bases; unmatched junction nucleotides: 15. Germline CDR1 GTSNPN, CDR2 SVGIG (reference sequence). The CDR3 is 15 amino acids. CDR3 sequence: CAWRSGTGGLVGYTF. CDR3 nucleotides: TGTGCCTGGCGGTCCGGGACAGGAGGCCTCGTTGGCTACACCTTC. The entire variable domain, with the rest obtained from reference TRBV30 and TRBJ1-2, is as follows: SQTIHQWPATLVQPVGSPLSLECTVEGTSNPNLYWYRQAAGRGLQLLFYSVGIGQISSEVPQNLSASRPQDRQFILSSKKLLLSDSGFYLCAWRSGTGGLVGYTFGSGTRLTVV.

This clonotype has ten or more counts. The chain employs TRBV29-1 and TRBJ1-1, with TRBD1 matching over 7 bases. The germline V gene encodes CDR1 SQVTM and CDR2 ANQGSEA. The CDR3 contains 12 residues. V gave up 7 bases and J gave up 1 base; unmatched junction bases: 3. CDR3 DNA: TGCAGCGGGGGACAGTCGAACACTGAAGCTTTCTTT. Translated: CSGGQSNTEAFF.

This clonotype was seen repeatedly, ten times or more. J is TRBJ2-5 and V is TRBV4-1; no clear D gene. Trimming pared 2 bases from V and 5 bases from J, leaving 9 bases between. This CDR3 is built from 13 residues. Germline lookup yields CDR1 MGHRA and CDR2 YSYEKL. CDR3 in amino acids: CASSQLLLETQYF. The CDR3 nucleotides are TGCGCCAGCAGCCAACTTTTGCTGGAGACCCAGTACTTC.